This T cell receptor (beta chain) was recovered during a study of T cells in Graves' hyperthyroidism and ophthalmopathy. There were TCR beta CDR3 regions amplified from RNA transcripts. Primed by the HTBI set, a first-round RT-PCR was run on the TCR CDR3. Via MiXCR, TCRdb re-called the multiplex PCR reads, giving one row per CDR3 protein. The top ten hold less than 3.5% of the sample, which has about 600,000 distinct CDR3 sequences, 16% seen once. The receptor was isolated from a woman between 40 and 50 years old with Graves' ophthalmopathy. The sequencing input was blood.

The chain's CDR3 is CASSIGQGAGTGELFF. The CDR3 region has the DNA TGTGCCAGTAGTATCGGACAGGGGGCTGGCACCGGGGAGCTGTTTTTT. V and J are TRBV19 and TRBJ2-2; 11 bases are a match to TRBD1. This CDR3 is 16 amino acids long. With V trimmed by 3 bases and J by 4 bases, 4 bases remained unmatched. The germline V gene encodes CDR1 LNHDA and CDR2 SQIVND (reference sequence).